These 28 T cell receptor beta chains were sequenced from one sample in a study of blood T cell repertoires in COVID-19. TCRdb's copy holds only in-frame clones and misses some; the assay was immunoSEQ multiplex PCR. The sample consists of 300,000 or so clones, about 85% of them appearing once. Sequenced: peripheral blood. These receptors were taken from a woman between 50 and 59 years old with active or convalescent COVID-19.

CDR3 nucleotide sequence: TGTGCCAGCAGCTCTCCCGGGGCTAGCGGATACAATGAGCAGTTCTTC. It is translated as CASSSPGASGYNEQFF. J is TRBJ2-1 and V is TRBV13, with 7 nucleotides matching TRBD2. The germline gives CDR1 PRHDT, CDR2 FYEKMQ (reference sequence). The CDR3 contains 16 residues. J was trimmed by 4 bases and V by 4 bases; bases with no gene match: 10.

The rearrangement uses TRBV6-5 and TRBJ1-5; no clear D. Trimming took off 7 bases at V and 6 bases at J, with 13 bases between the two ends. This CDR3 is built from 13 residues. Germline V gives CDR1 MNHEY, CDR2 SVGAGI. CDR3 bases: TGTGCCAGCACACTCATGTATCGTCAGCCCCAGCATTTT. Protein product: CASTLMYRQPQHF.

This clone was seen a handful of times. The chain links TRBV6-5 to TRBJ1-5; possibly TRBD1 for D (6 bases). Germline assignment: CDR1 MNHEY and CDR2 SVGAGI. CDR3 length equals 14 residues. V was trimmed by 9 bases and J by 2 bases, leaving 14 bases between them. The CDR3 DNA reads TGTGCCAGGGGGGGGCAATGGGGCAATCAGCCCCAGCATTTT. Amino acid sequence: CARGGQWGNQPQHF.

This chain connects TRBV3-1 (or the pseudogene TRBV3-2) to TRBJ2-1, with 10 bases lining up with TRBD1. The V gene's germline CDR1 is LGHDT and CDR2 YNNKEL (reference sequence). The CDR3 contains 16 residues. J was trimmed by 5 bases and V by 1 base; bases with no gene match: 5. Here the CDR3 reads CASSQVPGTGDNEQFF. The CDR3 DNA follows: TGTGCCAGCAGCCAAGTACCCGGGACAGGGGACAATGAGCAGTTCTTC.

The rearrangement joins TRBV24-1 to TRBJ2-5; 7 bases agree with TRBD2. CDR1 KGHDR and CDR2 SFDVKD come from the germline V gene. V gave up 1 base and J gave up 5 bases; unmatched junction bases: 18. This CDR3 is 19 amino acids long. CDR3 coding DNA: TGTGCCACCAGTGATTTCGGCGGGAGCCAACCCGGAGCCATGGAGACCCAGTACTTC. Its protein is CATSDFGGSQPGAMETQYF.

The chain joins TRBV28 to TRBJ2-7, with 11 bases aligning to TRBD2. Germline V lookup: CDR1 MDHEN, CDR2 SYDVKM. This CDR3 region has 14 residues. V dropped 5 bases and J dropped 3; count of bases not matched to a gene: 3. For the CDR3, the DNA is TGTGCCAGCAGTACTAGCGGGAGTTACTACGAGCAGTACTTC. Residues: CASSTSGSYYEQYF.

This chain links TRBV5-1 with TRBJ1-1; no firm D call. V lost 4 bases, J lost 0 bases, and 7 bases lay in between. CDR1 is SGHRS, CDR2 YFSETQ, per germline. The CDR3 spans 13 residues. CDR3 nucleotides: TGCGCCAGCAGCCGCCAGGTGAACACTGAAGCTTTCTTT. Its translation is CASSRQVNTEAFF.

The chain links TRBV24-1 to TRBJ2-3; no reliable D call. The CDR3 covers 14 residues. Between the trimmed V and J ends, which lost 5 bases and 1 base, there was a span of 9 bases. Germline CDR1 is KGHDR and CDR2 is SFDVKD. The CDR3 region is CATSGADGTDTQYF. In DNA form, the CDR3 reads TGTGCCACCAGTGGGGCTGATGGCACAGATACGCAGTATTTT.

V usage is TRBV28 and J usage is TRBJ1-4, with D hard to call. This CDR3 is 11 amino acids long. Germline V gives CDR1 MDHEN, CDR2 SYDVKM. Trimming cost V 3 bases and J 7 bases, with 3 bases left between them. The CDR3 here is CASSFREKLFF. CDR3 sequence (DNA): TGTGCCAGCAGTTTCCGTGAAAAACTGTTTTTT. Supplemented by reference TRBV28 and TRBJ1-4, the full variable domain reads DVKVTQSSRYLVKRTGEKVFLECVQDMDHENMFWYRQDPGLGLRLIYFSYDVKMKEKGDIPEGYSVSREKKERFSLILESASTNQTSMYLCASSFREKLFFGSGTQLSVL.

The V call is TRBV27, the J call TRBJ2-5; TRBD1 matches 7 bases. This CDR3 has 15 amino acids. CDR1 and CDR2 (germline): MNHEY, SMNVEV (reference sequence). The V and J ends lost 6 bases and 0 bases, in that order; junction bases with no gene match: 7. The CDR3 region is CASSSDRTNQETQYF. The CDR3, as DNA: TGTGCCAGCAGCTCGGACAGGACCAACCAAGAGACCCAGTACTTC.

CDR3 sequence reads: CASSQLAGDYNEQFF. CDR3 in DNA: TGCGCCAGCAGCCAACTAGCGGGAGACTACAATGAGCAGTTCTTC. The V and J genes are TRBV4-1 and TRBJ2-1, with 10 bases that match TRBD2. Per the germline V gene, CDR1 is MGHRA and CDR2 is YSYEKL. This CDR3 is 15 amino acids long. The trim removed 2 bases at V and 3 bases at J, leaving 1 base unmatched.

A note on this clone: The junction and the germline gene differ at one end; a read error may be behind it. The sample has other DNA sequences that encode this CDR3 too. The chain is built from TRBV5-4 and TRBJ1-2; tentative D call: TRBD1 (5 bases). This CDR3 comprises 13 residues. The V gene's germline CDR1 is SGHNT and CDR2 YYREEE (reference sequence). The CDR3 reads CASSLPGEVGYTF. CDR3 in DNA: TGTGCCAGCAGCTTGCCGGGGGAGGTCGGCTACACTTTC.

The J gene is TRBJ2-7, the V gene TRBV29-1; 16 bases line up with TRBD2. This CDR3 region has 17 residues. Germline CDR1 is SQVTM and CDR2 is ANQGSEA. Losses at the gene ends were 6 bases for V and 0 bases for J; bases not matched to a gene: 8. CDR3 DNA sequence: TGCAGCGTGAGAACCGGGACTAGCGGGAGGGCCTCCTACGAGCAGTACTTC. This gives the protein CSVRTGTSGRASYEQYF.

The rearrangement links TRBV30 to TRBJ1-5, with TRBD1 as a possible D gene (5 bases). Germline CDR1 and CDR2: GTSNPN and SVGIG (reference sequence). V lost 0 bases to trimming and J lost 4 bases, with 7 bases between them. The CDR3 totals 13 residues. CDR3 nucleotide sequence: TGTGCCTGGAGTGTGGGGCAGAATCAGCCCCAGCATTTT. Its protein is CAWSVGQNQPQHF.

This clone was counted only a few times. The V gene is TRBV19, the J gene TRBJ1-2; 7 bases agree with TRBD1. Germline loops: CDR1 LNHDA, CDR2 SQIVND (reference sequence). The CDR3 spans 14 residues. V dropped 3 bases and J dropped 8; count of bases not matched to a gene: 9. CDR3 sequence reads: CASSIGGGAEGYTF. The CDR3 DNA follows: TGTGCCAGTAGTATCGGAGGGGGCGCCGAGGGCTACACCTTC.

This rearrangement joins TRBV7-9 to TRBJ2-5; 12 bases are shared with TRBD2. This CDR3 is built from 14 residues. In germline, CDR1 is SEHNR, CDR2 FQNEAQ (reference sequence). Germline trimming cut 2 bases from V and 5 bases from J; bases unmatched to any gene: 0. The CDR3: CASSLTSGGETQYF. Here the CDR3 DNA reads TGTGCCAGCAGCTTAACTAGCGGGGGGGAGACCCAGTACTTC. Full variable domain (remainder filled in from reference TRBV7-9 and TRBJ2-5): DTGVSQNPRHKITKRGQNVTFRCDPISEHNRLYWYRQTLGQGPEFLTYFQNEAQLEKSRLLSDRFSAERPKGSFSTLEIQRTEQGDSAMYLCASSLTSGGETQYFGPGTRLLVL.

V is TRBV19 and J is TRBJ1-1, with D hard to call. This CDR3 has 12 residues. Germline lookup yields CDR1 LNHDA and CDR2 SQIVND (reference sequence). Trimming took off 3 bases at V and 7 bases at J, with 9 bases between the two ends. Here the CDR3 reads CASSMAHREAFF. The DNA of the CDR3 is TGTGCCAGTAGTATGGCCCACCGTGAAGCTTTCTTT.

CDR3 residues: CASSFLGTEAFF. In nucleotides, the CDR3 is TGTGCCAGCAGTTTCCTCGGCACTGAAGCTTTCTTT. The chain combines TRBV25-1 with TRBJ1-1; D remains unclear. V was shortened by 5 bases and J by 4 bases, with 8 bases between the two germline ends. The CDR3 extends over 12 amino acids. Germline CDR1 is MGHDK and CDR2 is SYGVNS. Full variable domain (missing parts from reference TRBV25-1 and TRBJ1-1): EADIYQTPRYLVIGTGKKITLECSQTMGHDKMYWYQQDPGMELHLIHYSYGVNSTEKGDLSSESTVSRIRTEHFPLTLESARPSHTSQYLCASSFLGTEAFFGQGTRLTVV.

V usage is TRBV6-5 and J usage is TRBJ2-1; a possible D gene is TRBD1 (6 bases). Trimming cost V 8 bases and J 5 bases, with 13 bases left between them. The germline CDR1 and CDR2 sequences are MNHEY and SVGAGI. The CDR3 runs 13 residues. CDR3 nucleotides: TGTGCCAGCCACCTGGACAGCCACAATGAGCAGTTCTTC. This encodes CASHLDSHNEQFF.

The chain uses TRBV20-1 and TRBJ2-7; D might be TRBD2 (5 bases). Germline V gene data show CDR1 as DFQATT and CDR2 as SNEGSKA (reference sequence). Trimming cost V 3 bases and J 5 bases, with 14 bases left between them. The CDR3 sequence is 13 residues long. The CDR3 nucleotides read TGCAGTGCTAGTAACCCCGGGGATCACGAGCAGTACTTC. Its protein product is CSASNPGDHEQYF.

The J gene is TRBJ1-1, the V gene TRBV10-3; 8 bases line up with TRBD1. Germline CDR1 and CDR2: ENHRY and SYGVKD. The V and J ends lost 8 bases and 0 bases, in that order; junction bases with no gene match: 5. The CDR3 loop spans 14 amino acids. In DNA form, the CDR3 reads TGTGCCATCGGGGGACAGGACATGAACACTGAAGCTTTCTTT. It specifies CAIGGQDMNTEAFF.

The chain employs TRBV28 and TRBJ1-5; D remains unclear. Germline V lookup: CDR1 MDHEN, CDR2 SYDVKM. The CDR3 spans 16 residues. V was shortened by 0 bases and J by 8 bases, with 17 bases between the two germline ends. The CDR3 sequence is CASSLWEDGTAEPQHF. The CDR3 nucleotides are TGTGCCAGCAGTTTATGGGAGGACGGCACAGCTGAGCCCCAGCATTTT.

This sequence joins TRBV6-6 and TRBJ2-7, with 7 bases identical to TRBD1. V shed 4 bases, J shed 3 bases, and the junction held 6 bases outside the gene matches. This CDR3 region has 14 residues. Looked up from germline, CDR1 is MNHNY and CDR2 is SVGAGI (reference sequence). The CDR3 sequence: CASSLRTGIYEQYF. CDR3 DNA sequence: TGTGCCAGCAGTTTACGGACAGGTATCTACGAGCAGTACTTC.

The rearrangement joins TRBV27 to TRBJ1-2; 9 bases match TRBD1. The CDR3 covers 15 residues. V shed 1 base, J shed 2 bases, and the junction held 2 bases outside the gene matches. Germline V gene sequence: CDR1 MNHEY, CDR2 SMNVEV (reference sequence). CDR3 bases: TGTGCCAGCAGTTTATACAGGGGGCAGAACTATGGCTACACCTTC. As protein: CASSLYRGQNYGYTF.

V gene TRBV2 combines with J gene TRBJ1-1; D unclear. The CDR3 extends over 13 amino acids. V was clipped by 8 bases and J by 4 bases, with 14 bases between them. CDR1 is SNHLY, CDR2 FYNNEI, per germline. The DNA for the CDR3 is TGTGCCAGCTCCGAGGTGGAGGGCACTGAAGCTTTCTTT. Amino acid sequence: CASSEVEGTEAFF.

The rearrangement links TRBV5-1 to TRBJ2-1; the match to TRBD2 covers 15 bases. V shed 0 bases, J shed 6 bases, and the junction held 7 bases outside the gene matches. From germline, CDR1 is SGHRS and CDR2 YFSETQ. The CDR3 is 18 amino acids. This chain's CDR3 is CASSLGGLAGGPFNEQFF. Here the CDR3 DNA reads TGCGCCAGCAGCTTGGGAGGACTAGCGGGAGGGCCTTTCAATGAGCAGTTCTTC. Variable domain in full (rest from reference TRBV5-1 and TRBJ2-1): KAGVTQTPRYLIKTRGQQVTLSCSPISGHRSVSWYQQTPGQGLQFLFEYFSETQRNKGNFPGRFSGRQFSNSRSEMNVSTLELGDSALYLCASSLGGLAGGPFNEQFFGPGTRLTVL.

This chain connects TRBV19 to TRBJ1-5; 10 bases fit TRBD1. In germline, CDR1 is LNHDA, CDR2 SQIVND (reference sequence). The CDR3 consists of 14 residues. With 10 bases clipped from V and 4 bases from J, the junction kept 7 bases outside the gene matches. The CDR3, as DNA: TGTGCCACCGGAGACAGGGGGCGAAATCAGCCCCAGCATTTT. Protein sequence: CATGDRGRNQPQHF.

J is TRBJ2-1 and V is TRBV7-8; D perhaps matches TRBD2 (6 bases). Looked up from germline, CDR1 is SGHVS and CDR2 is FQNEAQ. V lost 1 base and J lost 12, with 13 bases in between. CDR3 length: 13 amino acids. Here the CDR3 DNA reads TGTGCCAGCAGCTTAGGGGGGGAAGGCTTGCAGTTCTTC. Protein: CASSLGGEGLQFF.